Below, 2 T cell receptor beta chains from the same sample are listed, as sequenced in a study of vaccination effects on CD4 cells after COVID-19. ViraFEST used viral peptide pools to expand antigen-specific CD4+ T cells before sequencing. Subsequent to 10 days of culture, CD4+ T cells were isolated. Nucleocapsid antibody tests were negative, and the vaccine recipients had no prior SARS-CoV-2 infection. Repertoires were generated with immunoSEQ multiplex PCR, while TCRdb's copy carries only in-frame clones and drops some. Here the sample spans roughly 33,000 clones, 60% to 75% being singletons. Their target antigens are unknown. The sample was CD4+ T cells from PBMCs cultured with HCoV-OC43 spike peptides, taken before COVID-19 vaccination. Subset indicated: HCoV-OC43 spike overlapping peptide pool stimulation. Receptors were obtained from a human donor who received a COVID-19 vaccine.

V gene TRBV18 combines with J gene TRBJ1-2; a weak D match, TRBD1 (5 bases). Germline CDR1 and CDR2: KGHSH and LQKENI. With 4 bases removed from V and 7 bases from J, the gap between germline ends came to 13 bases. There are 13 residues in the CDR3. The CDR3 nucleotides are TGTGCCAGCTCACTAGCCAGGGATGGTGGCTACACCTTC. Translation gives CASSLARDGGYTF.

This clone has only a few counts. The chain is built from TRBV4-2 and TRBJ2-1; 10 bases are a match to TRBD2. Losses at the gene ends were 2 bases for V and 5 bases for J; bases not matched to a gene: 6. The CDR3 extends over 16 amino acids. Germline V gene sequence: CDR1 LGHNA, CDR2 YNFKEQ. DNA for the CDR3: TGTGCCAGCAGCCAACCCGGGACTAGCGCTCACAATGAGCAGTTCTTC. Residues: CASSQPGTSAHNEQFF.